The 8 T cell receptor beta chains listed next were all sequenced from one sample in a study of OX40 agonist ivuxolimab in advanced cancers. Generated by immunoSEQ multiplex PCR, the TCRdb table keeps only in-frame clones and is missing some. The sample lists some 98,000 clones, around 92% occurring once. Source: CD4+ or CD8+ T cells sorted from blood, taken in a trial of the OX40 agonist ivuxolimab. These TCRs come from an adult with an advanced solid tumor such as melanoma, head and neck, liver or kidney cancer.

The genes are TRBV7-3 and TRBJ2-1; no firm D call. The CDR3 covers 13 residues. Germline V gene lookup returns CDR1 SGHTA and CDR2 FQGTGA. Trimming cost V 4 bases and J 4 bases, with 8 bases left between them. The CDR3 DNA reads as TGTGCCAGCAGCTCGACTGGTTACAATGAGCAGTTCTTC. Amino acid sequence: CASSSTGYNEQFF. Full variable domain (remainder filled in from reference TRBV7-3 and TRBJ2-1): GAGVSQTPSNKVTEKGKYVELRCDPISGHTALYWYRQSLGQGPEFLIYFQGTGAADDSGLPNDRFFAVRPEGSVSTLKIQRTERGDSAVYLCASSSTGYNEQFFGPGTRLTVL.

The V and J genes are TRBV28 and TRBJ1-5, with 9 positions matching TRBD1. J gave up 7 bases and V 0 bases, and 1 base lay outside the gene matches. CDR3 length: 14 amino acids. Germline V gene data show CDR1 as MDHEN and CDR2 as SYDVKM. DNA for the CDR3: TGTGCCAGCAGTTTATGGGACAGGGGACAGCCCCAGCATTTT. It yields the protein CASSLWDRGQPQHF.

This chain joins TRBV14 and TRBJ2-3; 9 nucleotides match TRBD2. Per the germline V gene, CDR1 is SGHDN and CDR2 is FVKESK. CDR3 length: 15 residues. V gave up 0 bases and J gave up 4 bases; unmatched junction bases: 2. CDR3 nucleotide sequence: TGTGCCAGCAGCCAAGAGGGACTAGCCTCAGATACGCAGTATTTT. Its protein product is CASSQEGLASDTQYF.

The gene calls are TRBV28 and TRBJ2-6; D is unclear. In germline, CDR1 is MDHEN, CDR2 SYDVKM. The CDR3 has 15 residues. The ends were cut back, 6 bases at V and 0 bases at J, with 9 bases in the middle. The CDR3 region has the DNA TGTGCCAGCAGACGAACGGGCTCTGGGGCCAACGTCCTGACTTTC. Translated: CASRRTGSGANVLTF.

This sequence joins TRBV5-6 and TRBJ2-7; 7 positions agree with TRBD2. The CDR3 length is 15 residues. Germline V lookup: CDR1 SGHDT, CDR2 YYEEEE. Trimming at V came to 0 bases and at J to 7 bases, leaving 10 bases not matched to a gene. The CDR3 DNA sequence: TGTGCCAGCAGCTTGGCCCCCAGCGGGGCAGGAGAGCAGTACGTC. Translation: CASSLAPSGAGEQYV.

In nucleotides, the CDR3 is TGCAGCGTTGGCGGGGGCGGGGATGAAAAACTGTTTTTT. It yields the protein CSVGGGGDEKLFF. The chain is built from TRBV29-1 and TRBJ1-4; the D gene is possibly TRBD1 (6 bases). V lost 4 bases and J 6 bases, leaving 12 bases between the germline ends. The CDR3 covers 13 residues. CDR1 is SQVTM, CDR2 ANQGSEA, per germline.

The CDR3 nucleotides are TGTGCCAGCAGTCGACAGGGAGTAAGCTATGGCTACACCTTC. This gives the protein CASSRQGVSYGYTF. The chain has TRBV6-1 and TRBJ1-2, with TRBD1 matching 7 bases. This CDR3 contains 14 residues. CDR1 is MNHNS and CDR2 is SASEGT in the germline V gene. Trimming removed 5 bases from V and 4 bases from J; junction bases left unmatched: 7.

This clone has a single count. The CDR3 spells CASSVSGTTQETQYF. The DNA for the CDR3 is TGCGCCAGCAGCGTATCCGGGACTACTCAAGAGACCCAGTACTTC. This rearrangement joins TRBV5-1 to TRBJ2-5; 7 nucleotides align to TRBD2. The V gene end was trimmed by 4 bases and the J gene end by 2 bases; junction bases not matched to a gene: 8. The germline CDR1 and CDR2 sequences are SGHRS and YFSETQ. The CDR3 spans 15 residues.